This T cell receptor (beta chain) was captured by sequencing in a study of PD-L1 blockade in urothelial cancer. In the study overall: Blood samples had a median of around 150,000 T cells.

The data were produced by immunoSEQ multiplex PCR, yet TCRdb's version contains in-frame clones alone and is incomplete. The table lists 40,000 to 55,000 clones, around nine tenths of them singletons. Trimming removed 2 bases from V and 4 bases from J, with 5 bases in between. In germline, CDR1 is SGHTA, CDR2 FQGNSA. The CDR3 contains 13 residues. Time point reported: pretreatment peripheral blood. The source of this sequence is a donor aged 40 or over with urothelial cancer. The V and J genes are TRBV7-2 and TRBJ2-2; D gene uncertain. The material sequenced was PBMCs, taken around atezolizumab (anti-PD-L1) treatment. The DNA of the CDR3 is TGTGCCAGCAGCTTATCTTCCACCGGGGAGCTGTTTTTT. Amino acid sequence: CASSLSSTGELFF.